A selection of T cell receptor beta chains follows, all from one sample in a study of blood T cell repertoires in COVID-19. Assay: immunoSEQ multiplex PCR; the TCRdb copy retains only in-frame clones and omits some. The data hold around 140,000 clones, with approximately 90% observed a single time. Material for sequencing was peripheral blood. All receptors come from a man aged 50 to 59 with active or convalescent COVID-19. Both conserved end residues are trimmed from each CDR3. The D gene is left open where the match is weak.

ASSQEPVLSGGYT	TRBV4-3	NA	TRBJ1-2
ASSPGTGSNQPQH	TRBV18	TRBD1	TRBJ1-5
ASSAAGRTNEKLF	TRBV27	NA	TRBJ1-4
ASRAGTDYEQY	TRBV2	TRBD1	TRBJ2-7
ASSAGQGNQPQH	TRBV9	TRBD1	TRBJ1-5
ASFTTGLAYEQY	TRBV28	NA	TRBJ2-7
ASSKLLGAHRAGYGYT	TRBV3-1/TRBV3-2	NA	TRBJ1-2
ASRYLAGGNEQF	TRBV6-2/TRBV6-3	TRBD2	TRBJ2-1
ATSRSLSSYEQY	TRBV15	NA	TRBJ2-7
ASNPGQGFLGEQF	TRBV25-1	TRBD1	TRBJ2-1
ASSVTGGDFMNTEAF	TRBV7-2	TRBD1	TRBJ1-1
ASSEGLRSYEQY	TRBV2	NA	TRBJ2-7
ASSVTYRDPYEQY	TRBV7-2	NA	TRBJ2-7
ASSVRGDTIY	TRBV9	NA	TRBJ1-3
AISGAPSGAGELF	TRBV10-3	TRBD2	TRBJ2-2
ASTFPTSGRADTQY	TRBV5-1	TRBD2	TRBJ2-3
ASSEVVGPNTEAF	TRBV6-1	NA	TRBJ1-1
ATSGPGSGNTIY	TRBV24-1	NA	TRBJ1-3
ASSPIGTSDLYNEQF	TRBV4-1	TRBD2	TRBJ2-1
ASYLQGAPSNEQF	TRBV5-1	TRBD1	TRBJ2-1
ASSLAGEGTGELF	TRBV10-1	TRBD2	TRBJ2-2
ASSPQGQGSF	TRBV18	TRBD1	TRBJ1-1
ASSPRTSTNYGYT	TRBV7-2	NA	TRBJ1-2
ASSSTQEGGIETQY	TRBV6-6	TRBD1	TRBJ2-5
ASSAQGDTQY	TRBV9	NA	TRBJ2-3
ASSAGGYT	TRBV2	NA	TRBJ1-2
ASSMTGASYEQY	TRBV7-8	TRBD1	TRBJ2-7
ASSLAGSAGGASYEQY	TRBV5-1	TRBD1	TRBJ2-7
ASSRLAGGPADTQY	TRBV6-6	TRBD2	TRBJ2-3